This TCR beta chain was identified during a study of blood T cell repertoires in COVID-19. Enrollment of patients from Seattle took place during active infection, with longitudinal follow-up. The germline V gene encodes CDR1 SNHLY and CDR2 FYNNEI. The CDR3 is 14 amino acids. V shed 7 bases and J 4 bases; nucleotides not matched to a gene: 6. This clone was seen more than once but under ten times. The method was immunoSEQ multiplex PCR; TCRdb's version includes in-frame clones alone and lacks a portion of them. This table holds approximately 90,000 clones, approximately 80% found once. What was sequenced was peripheral blood. This TCR derives from a man between 65 and 79 years old with COVID-19, enrolled during active disease. The chain joins TRBV2 to TRBJ2-5; 10 bases fit TRBD1. DNA for the CDR3: TGTGCCAGCAAGGACAGGGGGAAGCGAGAGACCCAGTACTTC. It is translated as CASKDRGKRETQYF.